Each of the 19 T cell receptor beta chains below was sequenced from the same sample in a study of T-cell memory formation after mild COVID-19. TCRdb ran MiXCR on the 5' RACE reads and lists one entry per CDR3 protein. The sample records more than 350,000 distinct CDR3 sequences, more than 15% being singletons. The sequenced sample consisted of PBMCs or a T cell subset sorted from them (not recorded which). All receptors derive from a young man who had mild COVID-19 (a few samples of this study predate the infection). Cell type and time point are not known.

The chain recombines TRBV20-1 with TRBJ2-2; 13 positions agree with TRBD2. Germline CDR1 DFQATT, CDR2 SNEGSKA (reference sequence). This CDR3 comprises 15 residues. Trimming cost V 6 bases and J 6 bases; bases outside gene matches: 7. The CDR3 region has the DNA TGCAGTGCGGAACTAGCGGGGGGGCCGGCCGGGGAGCTGTTTTTT. It encodes CSAELAGGPAGELFF.

This clonotype was detected only a few times. The chain recombines TRBV15 with TRBJ2-1, with TRBD1 identical over 7 bases. Germline lookup yields CDR1 LNHNV and CDR2 YYDKDF (reference sequence). Trimming cost V 7 bases and J 8 bases; bases outside gene matches: 11. The CDR3 is 14 amino acids. In DNA, the CDR3 is TGTGCCACCACCAAGGACAGGCCGGACGATGAGCAGTTCTTC. Protein: CATTKDRPDDEQFF.

This clonotype was found a few times. The chain recombines TRBV7-2 with TRBJ1-3; D gene ambiguous. This CDR3 is 14 amino acids long. From germline, CDR1 is SGHTA and CDR2 FQGNSA. Trimming pared 1 base from V and 0 bases from J, leaving 4 bases between. CDR3 loop: CASSLVNSGNTIYF. The CDR3 DNA reads TGTGCCAGCAGCTTAGTTAACTCTGGAAACACCATATATTTT.

This clonotype occurred a few times. V is TRBV4-1 and J is TRBJ2-2; tentatively, D is TRBD1 (6 bases). The V and J ends lost 1 base and 6 bases respectively, with 15 bases between them. CDR3 size: 16 residues. Germline lookup yields CDR1 MGHRA and CDR2 YSYEKL. The chain's CDR3 is CASSQATGFLSGELFF. The DNA for the CDR3 is TGCGCCAGCAGCCAAGCAACAGGGTTTCTATCCGGGGAGCTGTTTTTT.

This clonotype was seen more than once but under ten times. V usage is TRBV7-2 and J usage is TRBJ1-2, with D possibly TRBD1 on 6 matching bases. CDR1 is SGHTA, CDR2 FQGNSA, per germline. The V and J ends lost 1 base and 2 bases respectively, with 11 bases between them. This CDR3 spans 15 amino acids. The CDR3 here is CASSLVGGRNYGYTF. In DNA form, the CDR3 reads TGTGCCAGCAGCTTAGTGGGGGGGCGGAACTATGGCTACACCTTC.

This clonotype was recorded a few times. The genes are TRBV5-4 and TRBJ2-3, with 7 nucleotides matching TRBD2. V lost 4 bases, J lost 0 bases, and 5 bases stayed unmatched. Per the germline V gene, CDR1 is SGHNT and CDR2 is YYREEE (reference sequence). This CDR3 has 15 amino acids. Written as DNA, the CDR3 is TGTGCCAGCAGCACCGGGACTACCAGCACAGATACGCAGTATTTT. The encoded protein is CASSTGTTSTDTQYF.

This clonotype appeared a few times. V usage is TRBV12-3 or TRBV12-4 and J usage is TRBJ1-5, with a tentative D call TRBD1 (5 bases). Trimming shortened V by 1 base and J by 9 bases, and 16 bases separated the two germline ends. The CDR3 contains 15 residues. CDR3 bases: TGTGCCAGCAGTTTAGGCCGGGACGCTGTGGGGCCCCAGCATTTT. Amino acid sequence: CASSLGRDAVGPQHF.

This chain connects TRBV11-2 to TRBJ2-7, with TRBD2 matching 9 bases. Germline assignment: CDR1 SGHAT and CDR2 FQNNGV. The CDR3 has 15 residues. Trimming at V came to 6 bases and at J to 4 bases, leaving 10 bases not matched to a gene. CDR3 nucleotides: TGTGCCAGCAGGAAATATAGCGGGGGTGTGTACGAGCAGTACTTC. Amino acid sequence: CASRKYSGGVYEQYF.

The gene calls are TRBV5-1 and TRBJ1-5; 12 bases align to TRBD1. Germline trimming cut 4 bases from V and 5 bases from J; bases unmatched to any gene: 4. CDR1 is SGHRS, CDR2 YFSETQ, per germline. The CDR3 has 15 amino acids. For the CDR3, the DNA is TGCGCCAGCAGCCCGGGGACAGGGGGCTATCAGCCCCAGCATTTT. As protein: CASSPGTGGYQPQHF.

V and J are TRBV11-2 and TRBJ1-5; no clear D gene. V was trimmed by 2 bases and J by 2 bases, leaving 13 bases between them. The germline V gene has CDR1 SGHAT and CDR2 FQNNGV. The CDR3 runs 16 residues. The CDR3 sequence: CASSLPRARGNQPQHF. DNA for the CDR3: TGTGCCAGCAGCTTACCGCGGGCGCGGGGCAATCAGCCCCAGCATTTT.

The V call is TRBV11-1, the J call TRBJ2-5, with 8 bases fitting TRBD2. This CDR3 spans 18 amino acids. V shed 5 bases, J shed 4 bases, and the junction held 18 bases outside the gene matches. Germline values: CDR1 SGHAT, CDR2 FQDESV (reference sequence). CDR3 nucleotide sequence: TGTGCCAGCAGCAAAAGCAGGACCGGGACTAGATCAGGAGAGACCCAGTACTTC. Translated: CASSKSRTGTRSGETQYF.

This clonotype was seen only once. The chain is built from TRBV12-3 or TRBV12-4 and TRBJ1-1; D gene uncertain. This CDR3 region has 12 residues. Trimming removed 8 bases from V and 1 base from J, with 8 bases in between. This chain's CDR3 is CASGDGNTEAFF. The DNA for the CDR3 is TGTGCCAGCGGAGACGGGAACACTGAAGCTTTCTTT.

This clonotype was seen repeatedly, ten times or more. V and J are TRBV7-8 and TRBJ2-3; TRBD2 aligns across 11 bases. With V trimmed by 2 bases and J by 0 bases, 7 bases remained unmatched. The CDR3 is 18 residues long. CDR1 is SGHVS, CDR2 FQNEAQ, per germline. The DNA for the CDR3 is TGTGCCAGCAGCTTATTCGCTAGCGGGGGGATTAGCACAGATACGCAGTATTTT. Translated: CASSLFASGGISTDTQYF.

V usage is TRBV6-5 and J usage is TRBJ1-4; TRBD1 matches at 10 bases. The germline gives CDR1 MNHEY, CDR2 SVGAGI. This CDR3 is built from 15 residues. V shed 6 bases, J shed 6 bases, and the junction held 7 bases outside the gene matches. The CDR3 here is CASSDPGTGDEKLFF. The CDR3 DNA is TGTGCCAGCAGCGACCCCGGGACAGGGGATGAAAAACTGTTTTTT.

This clonotype was found a few times. The rearrangement uses TRBV24-1 and TRBJ1-6, with a tentative D call TRBD1 (5 bases). The CDR3 has 15 amino acids. Germline V gene lookup returns CDR1 KGHDR and CDR2 SFDVKD. V was trimmed by 4 bases and J by 7 bases, leaving 13 bases between them. The CDR3 loop is CATSDPVRENSPLHF. The CDR3 DNA reads TGTGCCACCAGTGACCCCGTCAGGGAGAATTCACCCCTCCACTTT.

The V and J genes are TRBV7-9 and TRBJ1-1; D unresolved. The CDR3 consists of 13 residues. Germline values: CDR1 SEHNR, CDR2 FQNEAQ (reference sequence). The V gene lost 5 bases and the J gene lost 1 base, with 8 bases spanning the gap. CDR3: CASSARTNTEAFF. The CDR3 bases are TGTGCCAGCAGCGCCCGCACGAACACTGAAGCTTTCTTT.

The chain combines TRBV4-3 with TRBJ2-1; no reliable D call. Trimming cost V 0 bases and J 2 bases, with 8 bases left between them. Germline V CDR1 and CDR2: LGHNA, YSLEER. The CDR3 spans 15 residues. CDR3 DNA sequence: TGCGCCAGCAGCCAAGAGATGGCGACCTACAATGAGCAGTTCTTC. Protein product: CASSQEMATYNEQFF.

This clonotype was observed many times. The rearrangement joins TRBV5-1 to TRBJ1-1, with D unclear. The CDR3 extends over 16 amino acids. In germline, CDR1 is SGHRS, CDR2 YFSETQ. V dropped 2 bases and J dropped 1 base, with 15 bases sitting between them. Written as DNA, the CDR3 is TGCGCCAGCAGCTTACCGCGAACAGCCGGGAACACTGAAGCTTTCTTT. It specifies CASSLPRTAGNTEAFF.

In its sample, this clonotype was seen a few times. The chain has TRBV28 and TRBJ2-7; 7 bases map to TRBD1. The CDR3 length is 14 residues. From germline, CDR1 is MDHEN and CDR2 SYDVKM. After removal of 3 bases from V and 12 bases from J, the junction contained 14 bases not matched to a gene. The CDR3 DNA is TGTGCCAGCAGTTTTCCCCAGGACAGGCTAATATTGTACTTC. This translates into CASSFPQDRLILYF.